The 22 T cell receptor beta chains reported below all come from one sample, sequenced in a study of regulatory T cells in long-lasting Graves disease. Both iRepertoire HTBI primers and Arm-PCR of CDR3 regions were used to build the TCR beta libraries. TCRdb redid the calling of the multiplex PCR reads with MiXCR, one entry per CDR3 protein. Here the sample spans 450,000 to 500,000 distinct CDR3 sequences, about 17% being singletons. Time point here: newly diagnosed GD, antithyroid drugs for less than 3 months. Extracted RNA from PBMCs served as the source of the TCR library. These data were also filed under a second study, of T cells in Graves' hyperthyroidism and ophthalmopathy.

Material: peripheral blood mononuclear cells (PBMCs), obtained at new diagnosis, from a patient treated with antithyroid drugs. The receptors were gathered from a middle-aged man with Graves disease.

This clonotype has a count of ten or more. The genes are TRBV30 and TRBJ2-7; D remains ambiguous. Per the germline V gene, CDR1 is GTSNPN and CDR2 is SVGIG (reference sequence). The CDR3 loop spans 12 amino acids. Trimming left V 2 bases short and J 5 bases short, with 10 bases between. DNA for the CDR3: TGTGCCTGGAGTCTCTCTCGTCACGAGCAGTACTTC. This encodes CAWSLSRHEQYF.

This clonotype was counted a few times. The chain joins TRBV25-1 to TRBJ1-3, with D possibly TRBD1 on 5 matching bases. V shed 7 bases and J shed 8 bases, with 15 bases lying between them. The CDR3 length is 13 residues. The V gene's germline CDR1 is MGHDK and CDR2 SYGVNS. The DNA of the CDR3 is TGTGCCAGCAATCCGGGGCAAGGGTACACCATATATTTT. It encodes CASNPGQGYTIYF.

There are many counts of this clonotype. Relative to the germline gene, one junction end is altered; a read error may explain this. V gene TRBV11-2 combines with J gene TRBJ2-7; 8 bases agree with TRBD2. The CDR3 extends over 13 amino acids. Germline values: CDR1 SGHAT, CDR2 FQNNGV. DNA of the CDR3: TGCGCCAGCAGCCAAGAGGTTCGGGAGGGGCAGTACTTC. This translates into CASSQEVREGQYF.

This clonotype came up many times. V and J are TRBV6-2 or TRBV6-3 and TRBJ2-7; 9 nucleotides match TRBD2. Germline assignment: CDR1 MNHEY and CDR2 SVGEGT. The CDR3 sequence is 13 residues long. With V trimmed by 5 bases and J by 6 bases, 5 bases remained unmatched. CDR3 coding DNA: TGTGCCAGCAGTGCGGGACTAGCATCCGAGCAGTACTTC. Protein product: CASSAGLASEQYF.

This clonotype was observed a single time. This may be a read error, as it is one base from a much larger clone. The rearrangement uses TRBV24-1 and TRBJ2-1; 8 nucleotides line up with TRBD1. The J segment lost 8 bases and the V segment lost 0 bases, leaving 2 bases of the junction unmatched. The CDR3 sequence is 14 residues long. The V gene's germline CDR1 is KGHDR and CDR2 SFDVKD. CDR3 sequence reads: CATSDLAGQDEQFF. The CDR3 DNA is TGTGCCACCAGTGATTTGGCGGGACAGGATGAGCAGTTCTTC.

This clonotype was detected many times. The rearrangement uses TRBV11-2 and TRBJ2-1; D is unresolved. The V end lost 7 bases, the J end lost 8 bases, and 18 bases lay between the germline ends. The germline CDR1 and CDR2 sequences are SGHAT and FQNNGV. The CDR3 covers 14 residues. Here the CDR3 reads CASTGRVGSYEQFF. CDR3 sequence (DNA): TGTGCCAGCACCGGCAGAGTTGGTTCTTATGAGCAGTTCTTC.

The chain is built from TRBV29-1 and TRBJ2-3; perhaps TRBD2 as D (6 bases). V gave up 6 bases and J gave up 1 base, with 14 bases separating them. Germline V lookup: CDR1 SQVTM, CDR2 ANQGSEA. This CDR3 has 14 residues. DNA of the CDR3: TGCAGCGTCGTCCCGCCGGGGGGCACAGATACGCAGTATTTT. Its protein is CSVVPPGGTDTQYF.

This clonotype was observed at least ten times. The chain uses TRBV5-1 and TRBJ1-5; 9 bases line up with TRBD1. The CDR3 has 16 amino acids. Germline CDR1 is SGHRS and CDR2 is YFSETQ. Trimming removed 4 bases from V and 2 bases from J; junction bases left unmatched: 7. CDR3 bases: TGCGCCAGCAGCCCCGGGACAGGGTTCCGCAATCAGCCCCAGCATTTT. It is translated as CASSPGTGFRNQPQHF.

This clonotype occurred many times. The V gene is TRBV12-5, the J gene TRBJ2-1, with 8 bases identical to TRBD2. J was trimmed by 3 bases and V by 0 bases; bases with no gene match: 13. The CDR3 length is 19 residues. The germline V gene has CDR1 LGHNT and CDR2 FRNRAP. This CDR3 is CASGLVQSAGLVVYNEQFF. CDR3 coding DNA: TGTGCTAGTGGTTTGGTACAATCCGCGGGACTAGTGGTCTACAATGAGCAGTTCTTC. The full variable domain, completed using reference TRBV12-5 and TRBJ2-1, is DARVTQTPRHKVTEMGQEVTMRCQPILGHNTVFWYRQTMMQGLELLAYFRNRAPLDDSGMPKDRFSAEMPDATLATLKIQPSEPRDSAVYFCASGLVQSAGLVVYNEQFFGPGTRLTVL.

This clonotype has a count of ten or more. J is TRBJ2-5 and V is TRBV2; D is uncertain. V was shortened by 3 bases and J by 3 bases, with 8 bases between the two germline ends. Germline values: CDR1 SNHLY, CDR2 FYNNEI. The CDR3 is made up of 13 amino acids. This CDR3 is CASSDLTEETQYF. CDR3 in DNA: TGTGCCAGCAGTGATCTGACCGAAGAGACCCAGTACTTC. Supplemented by reference TRBV2 and TRBJ2-5, the full variable domain reads EPEVTQTPSHQVTQMGQEVILRCVPISNHLYFYWYRQILGQKVEFLVSFYNNEISEKSEIFDDQFSVERPDGSNFTLKIRSTKLEDSAMYFCASSDLTEETQYFGPGTRLLVL.

This clonotype was seen ten or more times. CDR3 sequence: CATSDTSGTGGNEQFF. The CDR3, as DNA: TGTGCCACCAGTGATACATCCGGGACAGGGGGTAATGAGCAGTTCTTC. The chain couples TRBV24-1 to TRBJ2-1, with TRBD1 matching 11 bases. The CDR3 covers 16 residues. The V segment lost 3 bases and the J segment 7 bases; nucleotides outside the gene matches: 7. Germline CDR1 and CDR2: KGHDR and SFDVKD.

The V gene is TRBV20-1, the J gene TRBJ2-3, with D possibly TRBD1 on 6 matching bases. Germline CDR1 is DFQATT and CDR2 is SNEGSKA (reference sequence). Trimming removed 5 bases at V and 2 bases at J, with 14 bases between. The CDR3 runs to 14 residues. The CDR3 loop is CSAEGHLNTDTQYF. CDR3 coding DNA: TGCAGTGCTGAGGGACATCTAAACACAGATACGCAGTATTTT.

This clonotype was picked up many times. This chain connects TRBV28 to TRBJ2-2; 10 bases fit TRBD1. Per germline, CDR1 MDHEN and CDR2 SYDVKM. Trimming removed 7 bases from V and 4 bases from J; junction bases left unmatched: 6. This CDR3 has 15 amino acids. CDR3 region: CASTRDRGGTGELFF. The CDR3 DNA is TGTGCCAGCACTCGGGACAGGGGCGGCACCGGGGAGCTGTTTTTT.

With regard to this clonotype: This may come from a read error, since a much larger clone is one base off. The CDR3 bases are TGTGCCGGTAGTCAGACGTTCTACAATGAGCAGTTCTTC. Its protein product is CAGSQTFYNEQFF. The chain uses TRBV19 and TRBJ2-1; D unclear. The CDR3 spans 13 residues. Germline V lookup: CDR1 LNHDA, CDR2 SQIVND (reference sequence).

This clonotype was seen repeatedly, ten times or more. V usage is TRBV2 and J usage is TRBJ2-5; D uncertain. CDR3 size: 12 residues. The V end lost 7 bases, the J end lost 4 bases, and 10 bases lay between the germline ends. In germline, CDR1 is SNHLY, CDR2 FYNNEI. CDR3 residues: CASISSRETQYF. DNA for the CDR3: TGTGCCAGCATTTCCTCCCGAGAGACCCAGTACTTC.

In its sample, this clonotype was seen a few times. The chain has TRBV14 and TRBJ2-3; either TRBD1 or TRBD2 may fit D (5 bases each). The ends were cut back, 0 bases at V and 2 bases at J, with 12 bases in the middle. This CDR3 has 16 amino acids. The germline gives CDR1 SGHDN, CDR2 FVKESK. The CDR3 DNA reads TGTGCCAGCAGCCAAGAAAACAGCGGACACACAGATACGCAGTATTTT. Protein sequence: CASSQENSGHTDTQYF. The variable domain in full, with the rest retrieved from reference TRBV14 and TRBJ2-3, is EAGVTQFPSHSVIEKGQTVTLRCDPISGHDNLYWYRRVMGKEIKFLLHFVKESKQDESGMPNNRFLAERTGGTYSTLKVQPAELEDSGVYFCASSQENSGHTDTQYFGPGTRLTVL.

This clonotype showed up many times. The DNA of the CDR3 is TGTGCCAGCAGCCTAAGCAGGCCAGATACGCAGTATTTT. Translating gives CASSLSRPDTQYF. The gene calls are TRBV14 and TRBJ2-3; D call uncertain. Trimming pared 4 bases from V and 4 bases from J, leaving 9 bases between. Per germline, CDR1 SGHDN and CDR2 FVKESK. This CDR3 has 13 residues.

This clonotype was seen repeatedly, ten times or more. This sequence joins TRBV24-1 and TRBJ2-1; D perhaps matches TRBD1 (5 bases). The CDR3 length is 14 residues. The germline CDR1 and CDR2 sequences are KGHDR and SFDVKD. Trimming removed 0 bases at V and 8 bases at J, with 10 bases between. The CDR3 reads CATSDLRGSYEQFF. The CDR3 bases are TGTGCCACCAGTGATTTGAGGGGCAGCTATGAGCAGTTCTTC.

This clonotype was seen ten or more times. This rearrangement joins TRBV2 to TRBJ2-3, with D tentatively TRBD2 (6 bases). V shed 6 bases and J shed 6 bases, with 13 bases lying between them. Germline V CDR1 and CDR2: SNHLY, FYNNEI. The CDR3 length is 13 residues. Here the CDR3 reads CASRAGSLDTQYF. The DNA of the CDR3 is TGTGCCAGCAGGGCCGGGAGCTTGGATACGCAGTATTTT.

The rearrangement joins TRBV9 to TRBJ2-1; D is undetermined. Between the trimmed V and J ends, which lost 4 bases and 1 base, there was a span of 12 bases. From germline, CDR1 is SGDLS and CDR2 YYNGEE. The length of the CDR3 is 15 residues. The CDR3, as DNA: TGTGCCAGCAGCCTCAGCCTGGGGTCCTACAATGAGCAGTTCTTC. It yields the protein CASSLSLGSYNEQFF.

In its sample, this clonotype was seen many times. The rearrangement joins TRBV27 to TRBJ2-1; weak D call: TRBD2 (5 bases). Trimming left V 0 bases short and J 0 bases short, with 12 bases between. Germline V gene lookup returns CDR1 MNHEY and CDR2 SMNVEV (reference sequence). The CDR3 loop spans 17 amino acids. The CDR3 sequence is CASSLSPIDYSYNEQFF. Written as DNA, the CDR3 is TGTGCCAGCAGTTTATCTCCGATCGACTACTCCTACAATGAGCAGTTCTTC.

This clonotype was seen at least ten times. The V gene is TRBV7-9, the J gene TRBJ1-1; 7 positions match TRBD1. The CDR3 has 15 residues. V lost 3 bases and J lost 2; bases outside the gene matches: 6. Germline V gene lookup returns CDR1 SEHNR and CDR2 FQNEAQ (reference sequence). The chain's CDR3 is CASSFPGQANTEAFF. The DNA of the CDR3 is TGTGCCAGCAGCTTCCCTGGACAGGCTAACACTGAAGCTTTCTTT. Full variable domain (rest looked up from reference TRBV7-9 and TRBJ1-1): DTGVSQNPRHKITKRGQNVTFRCDPISEHNRLYWYRQTLGQGPEFLTYFQNEAQLEKSRLLSDRFSAERPKGSFSTLEIQRTEQGDSAMYLCASSFPGQANTEAFFGQGTRLTVV.